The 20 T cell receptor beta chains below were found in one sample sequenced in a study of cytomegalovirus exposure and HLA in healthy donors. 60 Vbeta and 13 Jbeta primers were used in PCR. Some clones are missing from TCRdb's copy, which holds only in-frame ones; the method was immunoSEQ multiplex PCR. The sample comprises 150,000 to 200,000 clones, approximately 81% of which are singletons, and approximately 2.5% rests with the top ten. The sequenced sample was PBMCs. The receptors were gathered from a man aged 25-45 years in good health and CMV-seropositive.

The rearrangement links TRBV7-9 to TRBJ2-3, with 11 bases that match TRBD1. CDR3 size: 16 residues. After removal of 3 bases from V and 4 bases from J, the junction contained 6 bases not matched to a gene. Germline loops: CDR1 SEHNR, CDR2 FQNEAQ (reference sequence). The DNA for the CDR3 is TGTGCCAGCAGCTTTTCGGACAGGGGGCAGGCAGATACGCAGTATTTT. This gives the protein CASSFSDRGQADTQYF.

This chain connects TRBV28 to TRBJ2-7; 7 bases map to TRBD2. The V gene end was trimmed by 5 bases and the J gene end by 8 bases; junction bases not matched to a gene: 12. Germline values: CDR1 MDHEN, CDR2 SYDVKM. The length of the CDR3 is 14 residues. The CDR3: CASSPAGTKSKQYF. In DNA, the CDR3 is TGTGCCAGCAGTCCCGCCGGGACTAAATCCAAGCAGTACTTC.

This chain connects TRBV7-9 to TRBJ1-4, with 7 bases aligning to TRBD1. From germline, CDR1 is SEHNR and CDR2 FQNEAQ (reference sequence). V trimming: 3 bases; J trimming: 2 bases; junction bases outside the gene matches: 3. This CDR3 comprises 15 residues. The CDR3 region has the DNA TGTGCCAGCAGCTTTCTGACAGGGACTAATGAAAAACTGTTTTTT. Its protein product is CASSFLTGTNEKLFF.

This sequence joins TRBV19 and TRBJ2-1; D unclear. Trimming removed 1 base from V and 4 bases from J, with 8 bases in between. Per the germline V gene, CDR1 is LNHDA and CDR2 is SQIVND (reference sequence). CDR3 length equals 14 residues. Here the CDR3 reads CASSIVARYNEQFF. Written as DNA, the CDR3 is TGTGCCAGTAGTATAGTGGCTCGTTACAATGAGCAGTTCTTC.

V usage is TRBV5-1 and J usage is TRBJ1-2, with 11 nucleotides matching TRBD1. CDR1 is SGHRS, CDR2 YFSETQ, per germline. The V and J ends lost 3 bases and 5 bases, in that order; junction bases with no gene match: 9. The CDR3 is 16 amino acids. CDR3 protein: CASSWGTGGNQYGYTF. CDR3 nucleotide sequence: TGCGCCAGCAGCTGGGGGACAGGGGGGAATCAATATGGCTACACCTTC.

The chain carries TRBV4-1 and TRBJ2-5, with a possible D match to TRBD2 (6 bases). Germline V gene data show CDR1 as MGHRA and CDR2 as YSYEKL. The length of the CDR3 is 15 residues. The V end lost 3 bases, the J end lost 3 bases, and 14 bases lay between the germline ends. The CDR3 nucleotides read TGCGCCAGCAGCCAGAACTTCGGGGGAGAAGAGACCCAGTACTTC. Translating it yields CASSQNFGGEETQYF.

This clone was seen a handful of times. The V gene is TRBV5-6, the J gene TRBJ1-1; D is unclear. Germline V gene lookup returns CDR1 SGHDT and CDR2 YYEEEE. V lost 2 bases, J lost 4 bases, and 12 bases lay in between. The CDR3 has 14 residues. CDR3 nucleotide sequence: TGTGCCAGCAGCTTACCCACGAGGAGCACTGAAGCTTTCTTT. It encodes CASSLPTRSTEAFF.

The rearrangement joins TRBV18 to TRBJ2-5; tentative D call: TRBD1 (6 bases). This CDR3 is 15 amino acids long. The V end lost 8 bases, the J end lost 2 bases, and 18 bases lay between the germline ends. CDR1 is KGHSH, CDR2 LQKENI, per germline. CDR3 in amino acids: CASAVQQGFQETQYF. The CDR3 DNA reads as TGTGCCAGCGCCGTCCAACAGGGCTTTCAAGAGACCCAGTACTTC.

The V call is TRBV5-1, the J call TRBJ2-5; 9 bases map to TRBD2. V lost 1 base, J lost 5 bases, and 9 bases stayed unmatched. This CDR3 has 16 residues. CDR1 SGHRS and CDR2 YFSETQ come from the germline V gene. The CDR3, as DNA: TGCGCCAGCAGCTTGACAGCGGGAGGCGGCGGCGAGACCCAGTACTTC. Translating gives CASSLTAGGGGETQYF.

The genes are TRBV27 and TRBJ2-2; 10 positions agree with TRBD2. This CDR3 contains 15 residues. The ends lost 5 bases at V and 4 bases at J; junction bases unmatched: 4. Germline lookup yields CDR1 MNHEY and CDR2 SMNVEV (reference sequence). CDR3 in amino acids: CASSLSGRATGELFF. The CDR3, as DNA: TGTGCCAGCAGTCTGAGCGGGAGGGCCACCGGGGAGCTGTTTTTT.

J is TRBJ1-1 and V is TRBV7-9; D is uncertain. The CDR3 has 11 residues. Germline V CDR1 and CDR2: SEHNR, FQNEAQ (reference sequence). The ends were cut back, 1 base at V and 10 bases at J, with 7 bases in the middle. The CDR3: CASSLVRGAFF. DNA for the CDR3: TGTGCCAGCAGCTTAGTCCGCGGAGCTTTCTTT.

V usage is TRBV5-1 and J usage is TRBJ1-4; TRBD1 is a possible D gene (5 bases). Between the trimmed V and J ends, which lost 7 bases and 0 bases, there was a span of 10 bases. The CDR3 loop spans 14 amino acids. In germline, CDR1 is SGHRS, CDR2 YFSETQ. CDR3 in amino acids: CASADTATNEKLFF. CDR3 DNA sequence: TGCGCCAGCGCGGACACAGCAACTAATGAAAAACTGTTTTTT.

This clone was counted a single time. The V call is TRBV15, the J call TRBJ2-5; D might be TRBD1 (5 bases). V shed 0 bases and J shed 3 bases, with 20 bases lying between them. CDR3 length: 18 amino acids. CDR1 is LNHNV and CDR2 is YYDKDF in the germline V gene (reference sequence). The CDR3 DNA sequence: TGTGCCACCAGCAGAGATGGGGCAGGGAACCAATTCAAAGAGACCCAGTACTTC. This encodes CATSRDGAGNQFKETQYF.

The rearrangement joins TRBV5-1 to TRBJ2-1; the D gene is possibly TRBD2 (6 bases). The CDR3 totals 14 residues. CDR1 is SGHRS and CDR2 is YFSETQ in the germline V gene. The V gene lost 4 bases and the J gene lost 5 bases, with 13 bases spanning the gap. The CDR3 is CASSPLTSNNEQFF. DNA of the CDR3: TGCGCCAGCAGCCCCCTGACTAGTAACAATGAGCAGTTCTTC.

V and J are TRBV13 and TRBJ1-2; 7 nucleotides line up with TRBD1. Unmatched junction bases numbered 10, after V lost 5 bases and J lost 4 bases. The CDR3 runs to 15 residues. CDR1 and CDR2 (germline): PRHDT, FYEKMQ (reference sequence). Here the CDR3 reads CASSRTTGRGYGYTF. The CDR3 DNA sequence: TGTGCCAGCAGCCGTACGACAGGGCGAGGCTATGGCTACACCTTC.

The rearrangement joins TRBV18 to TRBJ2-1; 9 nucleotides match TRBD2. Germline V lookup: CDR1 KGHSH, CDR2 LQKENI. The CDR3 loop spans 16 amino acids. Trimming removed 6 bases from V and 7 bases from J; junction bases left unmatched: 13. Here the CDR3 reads CASSGLATIAGNEQFF. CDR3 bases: TGTGCCAGCTCCGGACTAGCGACCATAGCAGGTAATGAGCAGTTCTTC.

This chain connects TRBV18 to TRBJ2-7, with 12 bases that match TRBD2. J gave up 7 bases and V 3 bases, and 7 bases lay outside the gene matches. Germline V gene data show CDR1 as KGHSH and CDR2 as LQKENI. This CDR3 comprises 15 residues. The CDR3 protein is CASSPRLAGVREQYV. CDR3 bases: TGTGCCAGCTCACCTCGACTAGCGGGAGTGAGGGAGCAGTACGTC.

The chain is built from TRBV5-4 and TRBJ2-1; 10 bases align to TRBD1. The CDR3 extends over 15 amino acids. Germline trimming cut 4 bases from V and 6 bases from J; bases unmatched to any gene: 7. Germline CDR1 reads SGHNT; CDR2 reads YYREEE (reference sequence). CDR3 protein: CASSRDRGVGNEQFF. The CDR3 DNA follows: TGTGCCAGCAGCCGGGACAGGGGAGTTGGCAATGAGCAGTTCTTC.

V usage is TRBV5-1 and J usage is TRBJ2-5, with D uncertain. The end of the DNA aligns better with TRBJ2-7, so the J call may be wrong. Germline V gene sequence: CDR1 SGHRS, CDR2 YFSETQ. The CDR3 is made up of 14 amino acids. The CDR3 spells CASSLAVVSYEQYF. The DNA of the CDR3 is TGCGCCAGCAGCTTGGCCGTGGTGTCCTACGAGCAGTACTTC.

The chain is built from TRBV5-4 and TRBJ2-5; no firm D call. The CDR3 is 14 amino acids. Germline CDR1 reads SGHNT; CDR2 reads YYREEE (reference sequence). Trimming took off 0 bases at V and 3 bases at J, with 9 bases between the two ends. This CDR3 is CASSLDLSEETQYF. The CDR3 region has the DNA TGTGCCAGCAGCTTGGACTTGAGTGAAGAGACCCAGTACTTC. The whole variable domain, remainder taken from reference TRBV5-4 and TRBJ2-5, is ETGVTQSPTHLIKTRGQQVTLRCSSQSGHNTVSWYQQALGQGPQFIFQYYREEENGRGNFPPRFSGLQFPNYSSELNVNALELDDSALYLCASSLDLSEETQYFGPGTRLLVL.